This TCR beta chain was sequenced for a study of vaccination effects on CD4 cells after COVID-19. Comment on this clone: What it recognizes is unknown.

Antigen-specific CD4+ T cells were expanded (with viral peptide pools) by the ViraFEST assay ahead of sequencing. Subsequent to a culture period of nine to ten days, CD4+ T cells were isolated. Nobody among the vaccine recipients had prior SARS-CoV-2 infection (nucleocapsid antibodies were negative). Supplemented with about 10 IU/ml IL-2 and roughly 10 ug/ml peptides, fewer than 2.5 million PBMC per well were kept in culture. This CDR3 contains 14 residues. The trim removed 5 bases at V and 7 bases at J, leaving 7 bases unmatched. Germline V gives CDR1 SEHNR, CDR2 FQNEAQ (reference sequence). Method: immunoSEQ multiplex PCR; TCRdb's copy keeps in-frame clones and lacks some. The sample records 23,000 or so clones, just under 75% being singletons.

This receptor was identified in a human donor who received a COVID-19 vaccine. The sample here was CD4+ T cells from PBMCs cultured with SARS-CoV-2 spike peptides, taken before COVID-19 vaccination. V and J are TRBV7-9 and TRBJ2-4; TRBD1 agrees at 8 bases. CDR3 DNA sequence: TGTGCCAGCAGCATAGGACAGGGAGATAACATTCAGTACTTC. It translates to CASSIGQGDNIQYF.